Listed here are 25 T cell receptor beta chains from one sample, sequenced in a study of high-grade serous ovarian cancer treatment subgroups (dated by TCRdb to about 2021). Tumor samples were collected prior to definitive surgery or chemotherapy. Library preparation employed the immunoSEQ multiplex PCR assay. What TCRdb holds here is the immuneACCESS table cut down to in-frame rearrangements. Part of the clones is not present; checked against another copy, under half of the missing clones reflect an unresolved V gene, and the others are unexplained. Here the sample has some 2,100 clones; about 79% occur a single time. The top ten clones comprise around 8% of the sample. The sample was tumor tissue. The receptors were gathered from a human donor with high-grade serous ovarian cancer.

The chain employs TRBV15 and TRBJ2-5, with 9 bases that match TRBD2. Per the germline V gene, CDR1 is LNHNV and CDR2 is YYDKDF (reference sequence). The CDR3 spans 14 residues. V shed 6 bases, J shed 4 bases, and the junction held 6 bases outside the gene matches. This CDR3 reads CATRGAGLAETQYF. The CDR3 bases are TGTGCCACCAGAGGTGCGGGACTAGCAGAGACCCAGTACTTC.

The gene calls are TRBV7-2 and TRBJ1-2; 8 nucleotides align to TRBD1. The CDR3 is 14 amino acids. V lost 4 bases to trimming and J lost 5 bases; unmatched junction nucleotides: 6. The V gene's germline CDR1 is SGHTA and CDR2 FQGNSA. This CDR3 reads CASSSSGTGYGYTF. The CDR3 DNA reads TGTGCCAGCAGCTCGTCCGGGACAGGTTATGGCTACACCTTC.

The rearrangement uses TRBV19 and TRBJ2-1; D unresolved. The CDR3 contains 14 residues. Trimming stripped 6 bases from V and 10 bases from J, with 19 bases between. Germline V gene data show CDR1 as LNHDA and CDR2 as SQIVND (reference sequence). CDR3 bases: TGTGCCAGTAGGCCCGGGCGCCGGCACGACGAGCAGTTCTTC. Its protein product is CASRPGRRHDEQFF.

In DNA, the CDR3 is TGCGCCAGCAGCTTGTTCAGGGCACAGTATGGCTACACCTTC. This gives the protein CASSLFRAQYGYTF. The chain carries TRBV5-1 and TRBJ1-2, with a possible D match to TRBD1 (5 bases). The CDR3 runs to 14 residues. CDR1 SGHRS and CDR2 YFSETQ come from the germline V gene. With 1 base removed from V and 5 bases from J, the gap between germline ends came to 12 bases.

The chain employs TRBV6-1 and TRBJ2-1, with a possible D match to TRBD2 (7 bases). V gave up 4 bases and J gave up 7 bases, with 17 bases separating them. Germline V gives CDR1 MNHNS, CDR2 SASEGT. The CDR3 is 15 amino acids. The CDR3: CASSVEGGAPNEQFF. The CDR3 DNA sequence: TGTGCCAGCAGTGTGGAGGGGGGGGCCCCAAATGAGCAGTTCTTC.

The chain links TRBV7-9 to TRBJ1-1, with 10 bases fitting TRBD1. Germline assignment: CDR1 SEHNR and CDR2 FQNEAQ (reference sequence). The V and J ends lost 3 bases and 11 bases, in that order; junction bases with no gene match: 6. The CDR3 totals 13 residues. The CDR3 DNA reads as TGTGCCAGCAGCTTGGTTAAGGGACAGGGGGCTTTCTTT. Its protein product is CASSLVKGQGAFF. The variable domain in full, completed from reference TRBV7-9 and TRBJ1-1, reads DTGVSQNPRHKITKRGQNVTFRCDPISEHNRLYWYRQTLGQGPEFLTYFQNEAQLEKSRLLSDRFSAERPKGSFSTLEIQRTEQGDSAMYLCASSLVKGQGAFFGQGTRLTVV.

The chain combines TRBV10-1 with TRBJ2-1; a weak D match, TRBD2 (5 bases). The germline V gene has CDR1 WNHNN and CDR2 SYGVQD (reference sequence). This CDR3 comprises 15 residues. Trimming took 2 bases from V and 7 from J, leaving 15 bases between them. The CDR3 DNA follows: TGCGCCAGCAGTGAGGTATCGGCCGGACTGAATGAGCAGTTCTTC. Translated: CASSEVSAGLNEQFF.

The chain employs TRBV7-2 and TRBJ1-6, with D possibly being TRBD1 (6 bases). This CDR3 comprises 16 residues. The V and J ends lost 5 bases and 1 base respectively, with 12 bases between them. The germline CDR1 and CDR2 sequences are SGHTA and FQGNSA. The CDR3 region is CASSPRGGSYNSPLHF. The DNA of the CDR3 is TGTGCCAGCAGCCCCAGGGGCGGTTCCTATAATTCACCCCTCCACTTT.

The V call is TRBV7-2, the J call TRBJ2-2, with D possibly matching TRBD2 (6 bases). V was trimmed by 5 bases and J by 6 bases, leaving 13 bases between them. The CDR3 has 14 amino acids. Germline CDR1 and CDR2: SGHTA and FQGNSA. CDR3 in DNA: TGTGCCAGCAGCCAAGGTGGCGGGGCCGGGGAGCTGTTTTTT. Translated, it gives CASSQGGGAGELFF.

The CDR3 here is CASSQDPLFLNSLGPSGNTIYF. CDR3 in DNA: TGTGCCAGCAGCCAAGATCCTCTTTTTTTGAATTCGCTAGGCCCCTCTGGAAACACCATATATTTT. The chain uses TRBV4-2 and TRBJ1-3; D is unresolved. Germline V gene sequence: CDR1 LGHNA, CDR2 YNFKEQ. The CDR3 is 22 amino acids. The V gene lost 0 bases and the J gene lost 0 bases, with 27 bases spanning the gap.

The chain recombines TRBV4-1 with TRBJ1-4; 7 nucleotides agree with TRBD1. Germline V gene lookup returns CDR1 MGHRA and CDR2 YSYEKL. The CDR3 runs 16 residues. The V gene end was trimmed by 2 bases and the J gene end by 1 base; junction bases not matched to a gene: 4. The CDR3 protein is CASSQFHRGTNEKLFF. As DNA, the CDR3 is TGCGCCAGCAGCCAATTCCACAGGGGAACTAATGAAAAACTGTTTTTT.

The chain recombines TRBV7-9 with TRBJ1-2; maybe TRBD1 (6 bases). V was clipped by 3 bases and J by 6 bases, with 11 bases between them. CDR3 length: 13 residues. Germline lookup yields CDR1 SEHNR and CDR2 FQNEAQ (reference sequence). The CDR3 DNA reads as TGTGCCAGCAGCTTCTCGGGACAAGATGGCTACACCTTC. This translates into CASSFSGQDGYTF.

The chain couples TRBV19 to TRBJ2-3, with 10 nucleotides matching TRBD2. The CDR3 extends over 15 amino acids. The V segment lost 6 bases and the J segment 1 base; nucleotides outside the gene matches: 4. CDR1 LNHDA and CDR2 SQIVND come from the germline V gene (reference sequence). CDR3 sequence: CASSTGLAGTDTQYF. The CDR3 nucleotides are TGTGCCAGTAGCACAGGACTAGCGGGCACAGATACGCAGTATTTT. Looking up the rest from reference TRBV19 and TRBJ2-3 gives the full variable domain: DGGITQSPKYLFRKEGQNVTLSCEQNLNHDAMYWYRQDPGQGLRLIYYSQIVNDFQKGDIAEGYSVSREKKESFPLTVTSAQKNPTAFYLCASSTGLAGTDTQYFGPGTRLTVL.

The rearrangement links TRBV6-6 to TRBJ2-6; D is unresolved. CDR3 size: 13 residues. V lost 4 bases, J lost 2 bases, and 3 bases lay in between. CDR1 MNHNY and CDR2 SVGAGI come from the germline V gene (reference sequence). The DNA of the CDR3 is TGTGCCAGCAGTTTACCTGGGGCCAACGTCCTGACTTTC. Residues: CASSLPGANVLTF.

The chain employs TRBV6-4 and TRBJ1-5; maybe TRBD1 (5 bases). Trimming removed 3 bases from V and 1 base from J, with 7 bases in between. Looked up from germline, CDR1 is MRHNA and CDR2 is SNTAGT. CDR3 length: 14 amino acids. CDR3 sequence (DNA): TGTGCCAGCAGTGAGGGGGACAGCAATCAGCCCCAGCATTTT. It yields the protein CASSEGDSNQPQHF.

This CDR3 reads CASSPIVTYIPYNEQFF. In DNA form, the CDR3 reads TGTGCCAGTAGTCCCATCGTGACGTATATTCCCTACAATGAGCAGTTCTTC. V is TRBV19 and J is TRBJ2-1; D not certain. Trimming cost V 5 bases and J 2 bases, with 19 bases left between them. This CDR3 region has 17 residues. The V gene's germline CDR1 is LNHDA and CDR2 SQIVND (reference sequence).

The chain has TRBV10-3 and TRBJ2-2; D ambiguous. V gave up 10 bases and J gave up 0 bases, with 12 bases separating them. CDR3 size: 14 residues. Germline lookup yields CDR1 ENHRY and CDR2 SYGVKD. CDR3 sequence: CATDGATNTGELFF. The CDR3, as DNA: TGTGCCACCGACGGCGCTACGAACACCGGGGAGCTGTTTTTT.

The V and J genes are TRBV7-2 and TRBJ2-2, with D perhaps matching TRBD1 (5 bases). The V end lost 5 bases, the J end lost 4 bases, and 14 bases lay between the germline ends. Germline assignment: CDR1 SGHTA and CDR2 FQGNSA. The CDR3 totals 15 residues. CDR3: CASSPQGATTGELFF. The CDR3 DNA reads TGTGCCAGCAGCCCCCAAGGGGCGACCACCGGGGAGCTGTTTTTT.

The chain uses TRBV10-3 and TRBJ2-1; possible D gene TRBD1, 6 bases. The CDR3 has 13 residues. CDR1 is ENHRY, CDR2 SYGVKD, per germline. V lost 0 bases and J 13 bases, leaving 13 bases between the germline ends. CDR3 sequence: CAISESGARGQFF. CDR3 DNA: TGTGCCATCAGTGAGTCGGGGGCCCGAGGACAGTTCTTC.

The J gene is TRBJ1-5, the V gene TRBV28; 7 nucleotides match TRBD1. Germline CDR1 is MDHEN and CDR2 is SYDVKM. The V gene end was trimmed by 6 bases and the J gene end by 4 bases; junction bases not matched to a gene: 3. This CDR3 has 13 residues. The CDR3 DNA sequence: TGTGCCAGCAGCCGGGACAGTAATCAGCCCCAGCATTTT. Protein sequence: CASSRDSNQPQHF.

CDR3: CASSLGPELSQGYTF. As DNA, the CDR3 is TGTGCCAGCAGCTTGGGCCCAGAACTATCCCAAGGCTACACCTTC. The chain recombines TRBV7-8 with TRBJ1-2; no reliable D call. Per the germline V gene, CDR1 is SGHVS and CDR2 is FQNEAQ. This CDR3 has 15 amino acids. The V end was cut by 3 bases, the J end by 8 bases, with 19 bases between.

The CDR3 coding sequence is TGTGCCAGCAGCTACCGAACAGGGGGCGGTGAAGCTTTCTTT. It is translated as CASSYRTGGGEAFF. The rearrangement links TRBV7-2 to TRBJ1-1; the match to TRBD1 covers 9 bases. Germline lookup yields CDR1 SGHTA and CDR2 FQGNSA. V shed 4 bases, J shed 7 bases, and the junction held 7 bases outside the gene matches. CDR3 length: 14 amino acids.

This chain uses TRBV30 with TRBJ2-5, with D unclear. The germline gives CDR1 GTSNPN, CDR2 SVGIG (reference sequence). Trimming left V 5 bases short and J 4 bases short, with 8 bases between. The CDR3 runs 11 residues. CDR3 sequence: CAWGLGETQYF. The DNA for the CDR3 is TGTGCCTGGGGTCTGGGAGAGACCCAGTACTTC.

A note on this clone: A much larger clone lies a single base off, so this may be a read error. This rearrangement joins TRBV11-3 to TRBJ1-5; TRBD1 is a possible D gene (5 bases). V lost 5 bases to trimming and J lost 6 bases, with 17 bases between them. This CDR3 contains 15 residues. Germline values: CDR1 SGHNT, CDR2 YENEEA. CDR3 in amino acids: CASSPETESSQPQHF. In DNA, the CDR3 is TGTGCCAGCAGCCCCGAGACAGAGTCTAGTCAGCCCCAGCATTTT.

This sequence joins TRBV15 and TRBJ1-1; D may be TRBD1 (5 bases). CDR1 and CDR2 from the germline V gene are LNHNV and YYDKDF (reference sequence). The CDR3 has 13 amino acids. The ends were cut back, 4 bases at V and 1 base at J, with 7 bases in the middle. CDR3 coding DNA: TGTGCCACCAGCACGCAGGGGAACACTGAAGCTTTCTTT. It translates to CATSTQGNTEAFF.